A single T cell receptor (beta chain) is shown here with its context. What it recognizes is unknown. Trimming shortened V by 5 bases and J by 3 bases, and 10 bases separated the two germline ends. Per germline, CDR1 MDHEN and CDR2 SYDVKM. The CDR3 is made up of 13 amino acids. This sample is part of a study of cytomegalovirus exposure and HLA in healthy donors. Whole-study findings and limits: A prior analysis recorded that most TCR beta V segments were productive about 87% or about 30% of the time. Analysis was performed later, and it showed HLA-associated TCR beta chains to be more clonally expanded than equally common others.

PCR amplification relied on 60 Vbeta primers (plus 13 Jbeta primers). Data came from immunoSEQ multiplex PCR; TCRdb stores just in-frame clones and leaves some out. The sample records 150,000 or so clones, 70% to 80% being singletons. Material for sequencing was PBMCs. This TCR was sampled from a man aged 35-49 years in good health and CMV-seropositive. The chain employs TRBV28 and TRBJ1-2; D call uncertain. The CDR3 protein is CASSPSGDYGYTF. The CDR3, as DNA: TGTGCCAGCAGTCCCAGCGGGGACTATGGCTACACCTTC.